The clone carrying this T cell receptor beta chain was seen more than once but under ten times. Its antigen is unknown. These data originate in a study of shared clonotypes between healthy human individuals. Study in general: The people who gave samples were a couple of women and three men aged 18 to 49.

Study results and limitations: Generation probability values for non-shared clonotypes were lower than those for clonotypes shared by all four donors.

The protocol was immunoSEQ multiplex PCR, while the TCRdb copy is restricted to in-frame clones and leaves out a portion. The data contain 650,000 to 700,000 clones, less than 95% of them singletons. From germline, CDR1 is GTSNPN and CDR2 SVGIG (reference sequence). Trimming stripped 3 bases from V and 5 bases from J, with 13 bases between. This CDR3 is 13 amino acids long. The source material was memory CD8+ T cells from PBMCs. Sample subset: CD45RO+ cells pooled with CCR7-negative TemRA cells. The chain is built from TRBV30 and TRBJ1-1; D gene uncertain. This clonotype originated in a man younger than 35 in good health. Some clones in this sample may be carry-over from other donors' samples. CDR3 residues: CAWSTDDGTEAFF. The CDR3 DNA sequence: TGTGCCTGGAGCACCGACGACGGGACTGAAGCTTTCTTT.